This T cell receptor (beta chain) originates from a study of T cell responses to AZD1222 COVID-19 vaccine (dated by TCRdb to the early 2020s). With respect to the entire study: AZD1222 recipients with second doses at about 4 weeks or about 12 weeks were pooled, because spike-specific TCR depth and breadth did not differ between schedules. TCR sequencing covered roughly 230 trial participants: some 210 given two doses of AZD1222 and 26 given two doses of MenACWY control vaccine. Enrollment into the trials was organized by age into subgroups of 18-55, 56-69 and 70-plus years, and those subgroups contained roughly 140, 27 and 60 TCR-sequenced participants, respectively.

Here is what the overall study found, with its caveats: In the small 56-69-year group, the increase in depth fell short of significance, most likely because of low power. After two AZD1222 doses, spike-specific TCR breadth and depth were significantly higher than at day 0 and than in MenACWY recipients. Conclusions about previously exposed vaccinees are limited because only five to seven AZD1222 recipients were SARS-CoV-2 seropositive at baseline. CD4 TCRs associated with the vaccine covered the entire spike protein, and the dominant responses were in regions 160-218 and 743-854. Reportedly, close to half of the unique spike-specific TCRs recognized epitopes lying outside the regions that are mutated in the B.1.351 and B.1.1.7 variants. No day 14 peak-response samples were available, so repertoires were characterized only after the peak T cell response. Most participants were white British and females outnumbered males, and the authors suggested that clonal diversity may have been underestimated.

Ends trimmed: V by 7 bases, J by 10 bases; bases unmatched to a gene: 10. Via the germline V gene, CDR1 is MDHEN and CDR2 SYDVKM. The CDR3 starts with the cysteine, ends with the phenylalanine, and has 14 residues. This entry keeps only the CDR3 DNA: 42 bases, framed from base 1. As for this clone: The antigen it recognizes is unknown. Within one base of it there is no much larger clone, and no base qualities were kept.

The CDR3 regions of human TCRbeta chains were analyzed by immunosequencing. Concerning the study's data processing: Repertoire TCRs were checked for matches against a reference library of SARS-CoV-2-specific TCRs that had been generated using the MIRA antigen-specificity platform. Breadth was defined as the fraction of unique TCRs that were SARS-CoV-2-associated, and depth was defined as the fraction of total T cells that were SARS-CoV-2-associated. Using the MIRA data, every spike-specific TCR was mapped to the spike region that the TCR reacted to and assigned to either a CD4 or a CD8 class. Log10-transformed breadth and depth values were compared by one-way ANOVA with Sidak's multiple comparisons tests. Not all clones reach the TCRdb copy of this immuneACCESS table, which keeps in-frame sequences only. Checked studies attribute under half of the gap to unresolved V genes and leave the rest unexplained. D and trimming were read from the DNA, whereas the V and J calls and clone size are those reported in that table. The sample profile shows about 180,000 clones; roughly 89% of them were found once. The ten biggest clones cover approximately 1.8% of the sample.

Read against the paper, the sample's time point label means: baseline before first vaccination. Samples from vaccinated people were obtained from the UK trials COV001 and COV002, which included a single-blind randomized controlled phase 2/3 trial of AZD1222 (ChAdOx1 nCoV-19) in healthy adults. Trial participant PBMC samples were collected at day 0 and day 28 after the second dose for TCRbeta chain sequencing. Recombination connected TRBV28 to TRBJ1-6; 7 bases in the middle match TRBD1. This TCR was recovered from an adult in good health. The starting material was peripheral blood, obtained on day 0 of AZD1222 vaccination. In nucleotides, the sequence is TGTGCCAGCACCGCTGACAGGGCTGCCTCACCCCTCCACTTT. This is translated as CASTADRAASPLHF.